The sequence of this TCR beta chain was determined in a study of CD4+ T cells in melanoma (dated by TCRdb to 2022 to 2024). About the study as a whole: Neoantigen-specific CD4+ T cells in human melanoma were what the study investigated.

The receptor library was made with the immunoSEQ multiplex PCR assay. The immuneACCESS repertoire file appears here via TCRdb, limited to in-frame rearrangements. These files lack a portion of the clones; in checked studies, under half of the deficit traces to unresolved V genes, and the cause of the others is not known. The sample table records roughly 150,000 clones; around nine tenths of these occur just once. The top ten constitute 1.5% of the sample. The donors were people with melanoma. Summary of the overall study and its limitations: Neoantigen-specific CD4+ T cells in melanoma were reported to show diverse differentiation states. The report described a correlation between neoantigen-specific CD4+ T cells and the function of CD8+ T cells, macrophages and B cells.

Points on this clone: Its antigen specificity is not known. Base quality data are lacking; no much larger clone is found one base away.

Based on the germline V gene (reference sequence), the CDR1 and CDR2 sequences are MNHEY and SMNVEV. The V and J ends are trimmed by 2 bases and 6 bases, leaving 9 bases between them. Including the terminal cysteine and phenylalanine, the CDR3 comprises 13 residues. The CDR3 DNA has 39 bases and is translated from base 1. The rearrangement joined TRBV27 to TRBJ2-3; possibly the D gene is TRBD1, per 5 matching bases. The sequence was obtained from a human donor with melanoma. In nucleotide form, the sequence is TGTGCCAGCAGTTTACAGGGTGAGGATACGCAGTATTTT. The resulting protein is CASSLQGEDTQYF.